The 11 T cell receptor beta chains below come from one sample, sequenced in a study of blood T cell repertoires in COVID-19. The assay was immunoSEQ multiplex PCR, and TCRdb's table has in-frame clones only and misses some. The repertoire holds 68,000 or so clones, with around 87% as singletons. Specimen: peripheral blood. The receptors come from a man aged 45-60 years with active COVID-19.

The CDR3 DNA follows: TGTGCCAGTAGTATGGGGACTAGCGGGGATAATGAGCAGTTCTTC. This sequence encodes CASSMGTSGDNEQFF. This sequence joins TRBV19 and TRBJ2-1; TRBD2 matches at 13 bases. This CDR3 is built from 15 residues. V dropped 3 bases and J dropped 7; count of bases not matched to a gene: 3. Germline assignment: CDR1 LNHDA and CDR2 SQIVND (reference sequence).

V usage is TRBV6-6 and J usage is TRBJ1-1; no firm D call. Between the trimmed V and J ends, which lost 7 bases and 1 base, there was a span of 10 bases. The CDR3 extends over 13 amino acids. The germline CDR1 and CDR2 sequences are MNHNY and SVGAGI (reference sequence). Here the CDR3 reads CASTLLENTEAFF. The CDR3 coding sequence is TGTGCCAGCACCTTACTAGAGAACACTGAAGCTTTCTTT.

This chain connects TRBV6-6 to TRBJ2-1; 9 bases match TRBD1. J was trimmed by 6 bases and V by 6 bases; bases with no gene match: 9. The CDR3 length is 15 residues. Per germline, CDR1 MNHNY and CDR2 SVGAGI (reference sequence). In DNA, the CDR3 is TGTGCCAGCAGCCTCGACAGGGGGAGCCTCAATGAGCAGTTCTTC. Amino acid sequence: CASSLDRGSLNEQFF.

The chain links TRBV4-3 to TRBJ2-7, with TRBD1 identical over 8 bases. The J segment lost 2 bases and the V segment lost 2 bases, leaving 2 bases of the junction unmatched. CDR3 size: 14 residues. Germline V gives CDR1 LGHNA, CDR2 YSLEER. CDR3 sequence: CASSQWTGTYEQYF. DNA for the CDR3: TGCGCCAGCAGCCAATGGACAGGGACCTACGAGCAGTACTTC.

V gene TRBV27 combines with J gene TRBJ1-2, with TRBD1 matching over 7 bases. Trimming removed 5 bases from V and 8 bases from J; junction bases left unmatched: 14. Germline CDR1 and CDR2: MNHEY and SMNVEV (reference sequence). The CDR3 runs 15 residues. CDR3 nucleotide sequence: TGTGCCAGCAGTCCAGGGACAGCTCGAGTGTCGGGCTACACCTTC. Translating gives CASSPGTARVSGYTF.

The rearrangement joins TRBV27 to TRBJ2-3; TRBD1 agrees at 8 bases. J lost 1 base, V lost 10 bases, and 10 bases had no gene match. Per germline, CDR1 MNHEY and CDR2 SMNVEV (reference sequence). The CDR3 consists of 15 residues. The chain's CDR3 is CATLRYRGGTDTQYF. The CDR3 DNA follows: TGTGCCACCCTGCGATACAGGGGGGGCACAGATACGCAGTATTTT.

This chain uses TRBV9 with TRBJ2-3, with TRBD2 matching over 9 bases. Trimming cost V 1 base and J 3 bases; bases outside gene matches: 3. Germline lookup yields CDR1 SGDLS and CDR2 YYNGEE. The CDR3 extends over 15 amino acids. The CDR3 here is CASSVTLAGTDTQYF. The CDR3 DNA sequence: TGTGCCAGCAGCGTAACGCTAGCGGGAACAGATACGCAGTATTTT. Drawing the rest from reference TRBV9 and TRBJ2-3, the complete variable domain is DSGVTQTPKHLITATGQRVTLRCSPRSGDLSVYWYQQSLDQGLQFLIQYYNGEERAKGNILERFSAQQFPDLHSELNLSSLELGDSALYFCASSVTLAGTDTQYFGPGTRLTVL.

This clone was seen only once. The J gene is TRBJ1-4, the V gene TRBV4-2, with TRBD1 as a possible D gene (5 bases). Looked up from germline, CDR1 is LGHNA and CDR2 is YNFKEQ. The CDR3 contains 14 residues. Trimming left V 2 bases short and J 8 bases short, with 12 bases between. CDR3 DNA sequence: TGTGCCAGCAGCCAAAGGCAGGGAGGCGAAAAACTGTTTTTT. Translating gives CASSQRQGGEKLFF.

The chain carries TRBV7-2 and TRBJ2-7, with D unclear. CDR1 and CDR2 from the germline V gene are SGHTA and FQGNSA. CDR3 length: 12 amino acids. Trimming cost V 7 bases and J 0 bases, with 7 bases left between them. The CDR3 sequence is CASTLGSYEQYF. CDR3 DNA sequence: TGTGCCAGCACCCTCGGCTCCTACGAGCAGTACTTC.

This clone was seen just once. The rearrangement uses TRBV24-1 and TRBJ2-1; TRBD2 agrees at 7 bases. The CDR3 runs to 15 residues. J lost 0 bases, V lost 9 bases, and 7 bases had no gene match. Germline assignment: CDR1 KGHDR and CDR2 SFDVKD. This CDR3 is CATRPSSGSYNEQFF. CDR3 nucleotide sequence: TGTGCCACCCGCCCTTCTAGCGGCTCCTACAATGAGCAGTTCTTC.

This CDR3 reads CASSLGEGNYGYTF. CDR3 DNA: TGTGCCAGCAGCCTCGGGGAGGGGAACTATGGCTACACCTTC. The chain uses TRBV5-4 and TRBJ1-2; possibly TRBD1 for D (5 bases). CDR3 length: 14 amino acids. Trimming took 4 bases from V and 2 from J, leaving 12 bases between them. CDR1 is SGHNT and CDR2 is YYREEE in the germline V gene (reference sequence).